The T cell receptor (beta chain) described here comes from a study of early stage breast cancer tumors. As for the study in general: Average read coverage per sample was around 10-fold.

The method was immunoSEQ multiplex PCR; TCRdb's version includes in-frame clones alone and lacks a portion of them. The sample shows over 25,000 clones, around three quarters of them seen only once. In germline, CDR1 is LGHNA, CDR2 YNFKEQ. V lost 0 bases to trimming and J lost 4 bases; unmatched junction nucleotides: 8. This CDR3 region has 18 residues. In the case of this clone: Its specificity is unknown.

Study-wide results and caveats: Tumor and normal breast were distinguished via blood comparison in about 85% of the 16 patients. Enriched TCRB sequences shared across patients were mostly commonly generated sequences. Compared with adjacent normal breast tissue, tumors showed roughly 2.5-fold greater T cell density and higher clonality.

The TCR was taken from a person between 50 and 60 years old with breast cancer. The specimen sequenced was blood. The V and J genes are TRBV4-2 and TRBJ2-5, with TRBD2 matching over 13 bases. The CDR3: CASSQELAGGPEVETQYF. CDR3 DNA: TGTGCCAGCAGCCAAGAACTAGCGGGAGGGCCGGAAGTAGAGACCCAGTACTTC.